The clone carrying this TCR beta chain was detected a few times. The antigen is not known. These data come from a study of molecular identifiers for immune sequencing clone quantification. Study details: Replicates partitioned RNA from approximately 20,000 or 98,000 naive CD8 cells into five parts, sequencing four. Study-wide results and caveats: Clones above 20 RNA copies contained over 98% of effector molecules and under 1% of naive molecules.

MiXCR, applied by TCRdb to the PCR reads, yields one record per CDR3 protein. The sample lists about 640,000 distinct CDR3 sequences, approximately 20% occurring once. This CDR3 is built from 15 residues. V lost 7 bases, J lost 5 bases, and 18 bases lay in between. The germline V gene encodes CDR1 MNHEY and CDR2 SMNVEV (reference sequence). The sequencing sample was made of naive CD8+ T cells from blood, with Jurkat cell RNA spiked in. As to subset: FACS-sorted CD8+CD4-CCR7+CD45RA+ naive T cells. The chain employs TRBV27 and TRBJ1-5; TRBD1 might be the D (6 bases). This receptor was obtained from a human donor in good health. Some libraries in this study had Jurkat cell RNA spiked in. The CDR3 nucleotides read TGTGCCAGCACCATCCCTAGGGGGGGCCATCAGCCCCAGCATTTT. It is translated as CASTIPRGGHQPQHF.